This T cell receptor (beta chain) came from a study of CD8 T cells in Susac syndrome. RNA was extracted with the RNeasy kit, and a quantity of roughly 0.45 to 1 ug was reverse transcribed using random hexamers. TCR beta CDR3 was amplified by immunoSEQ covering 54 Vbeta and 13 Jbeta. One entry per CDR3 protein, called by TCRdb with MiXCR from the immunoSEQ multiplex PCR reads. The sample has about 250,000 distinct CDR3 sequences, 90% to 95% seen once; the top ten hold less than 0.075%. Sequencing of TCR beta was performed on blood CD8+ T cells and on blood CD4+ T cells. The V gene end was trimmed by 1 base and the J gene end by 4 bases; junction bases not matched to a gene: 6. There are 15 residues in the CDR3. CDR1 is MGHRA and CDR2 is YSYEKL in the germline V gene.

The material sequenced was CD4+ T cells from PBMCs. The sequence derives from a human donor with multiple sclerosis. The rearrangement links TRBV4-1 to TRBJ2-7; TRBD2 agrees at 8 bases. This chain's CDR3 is CASSQGSGLVYEQYF. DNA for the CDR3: TGCGCCAGCAGCCAAGGTTCGGGACTAGTTTACGAGCAGTACTTC.